These 29 T cell receptor beta chains were all obtained from the same sample, sequenced in a study of beta chain features in type 1 diabetes. Sequencing targeted expressed TCRB transcripts, as all isolated RNA had been reverse transcribed. Repertoires were generated with immunoSEQ multiplex PCR, while TCRdb's copy carries only in-frame clones and drops some. The sample has hundreds of thousands of clones; roughly a sixth are singletons. The sample taken for sequencing was naive CD4+ T cells from blood. These receptors all stem from a woman under 30 in good health.

On this clone: A junction end diverges from the germline sequence, so it may reflect a read error. The chain joins TRBV5-1 to TRBJ2-1, with D possibly TRBD1 on 6 matching bases. The CDR3 has 14 amino acids. Per the germline V gene, CDR1 is SGHRS and CDR2 is YFSETQ. The CDR3, as DNA: TGCGCCGGCAGCTCGGGGACATCTTACAATGAGCAGTTCTTC. Translation gives CAGSSGTSYNEQFF.

This clone occurred a few times. The gene calls are TRBV5-4 and TRBJ2-7; TRBD1 agrees at 7 bases. Trimming removed 3 bases from V and 2 bases from J; junction bases left unmatched: 2. In germline, CDR1 is SGHNT, CDR2 YYREEE (reference sequence). The CDR3 consists of 13 residues. As DNA, the CDR3 is TGTGCCAGCAGCTCACAGGGGACCTACGAGCAGTACTTC. This translates into CASSSQGTYEQYF.

This clone occurred a few times. This sequence joins TRBV9 and TRBJ2-2; no firm D call. The CDR3 is 13 residues long. Per germline, CDR1 SGDLS and CDR2 YYNGEE. Trimming removed 0 bases at V and 6 bases at J, with 6 bases between. The CDR3 sequence: CASSVESAGELFF. CDR3 DNA sequence: TGTGCCAGCAGCGTAGAGAGCGCCGGGGAGCTGTTTTTT.

The chain links TRBV2 to TRBJ1-2; 12 bases are shared with TRBD1. Germline CDR1 reads SNHLY; CDR2 reads FYNNEI. The V and J ends lost 7 bases and 4 bases, in that order; junction bases with no gene match: 4. This CDR3 has 14 residues. The CDR3: CASTGTGGVYGYTF. In DNA, the CDR3 is TGTGCCAGCACAGGGACAGGGGGCGTCTATGGCTACACCTTC.

The rearrangement links TRBV10-2 to TRBJ2-1, with 9 positions matching TRBD2. Germline CDR1 and CDR2: WSHSY and SAAADI. V trimming: 7 bases; J trimming: 8 bases; junction bases outside the gene matches: 9. The CDR3 loop spans 14 amino acids. The CDR3 loop reads CASTGLAGSDEQFF. The DNA for the CDR3 is TGCGCCAGCACCGGGCTAGCGGGATCCGATGAGCAGTTCTTC.

This clone was observed a few times. This chain links TRBV28 with TRBJ2-7; no firm D call. Germline CDR1 and CDR2: MDHEN and SYDVKM. CDR3 size: 13 residues. V lost 6 bases, J lost 3 bases, and 12 bases lay in between. The CDR3 DNA is TGTGCCAGCAGGGGTACCACCGACTACGAGCAGTACTTC. Translating gives CASRGTTDYEQYF.

This clone was detected a few times. The V gene is TRBV5-4, the J gene TRBJ2-3, with no clear D. V gave up 6 bases and J gave up 0 bases, with 11 bases separating them. The CDR3 has 14 residues. Germline V CDR1 and CDR2: SGHNT, YYREEE (reference sequence). Written as DNA, the CDR3 is TGTGCCAGCACCCCCCACCCCAGCACAGATACGCAGTATTTT. Amino acids: CASTPHPSTDTQYF.

This clone was found a few times. The gene calls are TRBV9 and TRBJ1-4; TRBD1 is a possible D gene (5 bases). The CDR3 consists of 15 residues. CDR1 and CDR2 from the germline V gene are SGDLS and YYNGEE. Trimming took off 4 bases at V and 8 bases at J, with 18 bases between the two ends. The CDR3 sequence is CASSPRAGYSEKLFF. CDR3 sequence (DNA): TGTGCCAGCAGCCCCAGAGCAGGGTACTCGGAAAAACTGTTTTTT.

The chain recombines TRBV7-2 with TRBJ1-1, with D maybe TRBD1 (6 bases). Germline-derived CDR1 and CDR2 are SGHTA and FQGNSA. The CDR3 runs 16 residues. V was cut by 5 bases and J by 7 bases, with 23 bases left in between. CDR3 region: CASSPWQGREQGEAFF. The CDR3 nucleotides read TGTGCCAGCAGCCCCTGGCAGGGGAGGGAACAGGGTGAAGCTTTCTTT.

The rearrangement links TRBV19 to TRBJ2-7; TRBD2 agrees at 7 bases. The CDR3 consists of 17 residues. The ends lost 6 bases at V and 4 bases at J; junction bases unmatched: 18. Germline V gene sequence: CDR1 LNHDA, CDR2 SQIVND (reference sequence). This CDR3 reads CASSIRTSLEHGYEQYF. The CDR3 region has the DNA TGTGCCAGTAGCATCCGGACTAGTTTGGAACACGGATACGAGCAGTACTTC.

This chain connects TRBV7-2 to TRBJ2-7, with D tentatively TRBD1 (5 bases). Germline V CDR1 and CDR2: SGHTA, FQGNSA. The V end lost 4 bases, the J end lost 3 bases, and 10 bases lay between the germline ends. The CDR3 runs to 13 residues. Written as DNA, the CDR3 is TGTGCCAGCAGCTGGGGCATCGACTACGAGCAGTACTTC. Protein: CASSWGIDYEQYF.

The chain combines TRBV28 with TRBJ1-5; unclear D gene. There are 13 residues in the CDR3. Germline V gene lookup returns CDR1 MDHEN and CDR2 SYDVKM. The V and J ends lost 5 bases and 7 bases respectively, with 12 bases between them. CDR3 bases: TGTGCCAGCAGTGCGCGGGTAGGGCAGCCCCAGCATTTT. Translating gives CASSARVGQPQHF.

This clone appeared a few times. The chain joins TRBV19 to TRBJ1-5; D is possibly TRBD1 (5 bases). The germline gives CDR1 LNHDA, CDR2 SQIVND (reference sequence). V shed 6 bases and J shed 1 base, with 19 bases lying between them. CDR3 length: 17 amino acids. The CDR3 DNA reads as TGTGCCAGTAGCCTCCGGCTCCAGGGCACGAGCAATCAGCCCCAGCATTTT. This encodes CASSLRLQGTSNQPQHF.

This chain links TRBV10-3 with TRBJ1-2, with D maybe TRBD1 (5 bases). CDR1 is ENHRY, CDR2 SYGVKD, per germline. CDR3 size: 13 residues. V lost 6 bases, J lost 2 bases, and 10 bases lay in between. The CDR3 DNA reads TGTGCCATCAGGCAGGACATCAACTATGGCTACACCTTC. Translated: CAIRQDINYGYTF.

This clone came up a few times. The V gene is TRBV7-6, the J gene TRBJ2-7; D is perhaps TRBD1 or TRBD2 (5 bases each). CDR3 length: 16 residues. Germline loops: CDR1 SGHVS, CDR2 FNYEAQ. V was pared by 2 bases and J by 2 bases, with 16 bases between. The CDR3 nucleotides are TGTGCCAGCAGCTTACGGGGTCGGCAGGGACCCTACGAGCAGTACTTC. Translation: CASSLRGRQGPYEQYF.

This clone has only a few counts. The chain uses TRBV7-8 and TRBJ2-7; no reliable D call. CDR3 length: 15 amino acids. V was shortened by 3 bases and J by 0 bases, with 12 bases between the two germline ends. The V gene's germline CDR1 is SGHVS and CDR2 FQNEAQ. The CDR3 coding sequence is TGTGCCAGCAGCTTCGGCTCGAGCCCCTCCTACGAGCAGTACTTC. Translating gives CASSFGSSPSYEQYF.

This rearrangement joins TRBV4-3 to TRBJ2-3; the D is unclear. Germline assignment: CDR1 LGHNA and CDR2 YSLEER. This CDR3 spans 14 amino acids. The germline V and J ends were trimmed by 4 bases and 1 base, with 9 bases remaining between them. CDR3 sequence reads: CASSPSSGTDTQYF. DNA of the CDR3: TGCGCCAGCAGCCCTTCGTCGGGCACAGATACGCAGTATTTT.

This chain connects TRBV28 to TRBJ1-1; TRBD1 matches at 7 bases. Germline V lookup: CDR1 MDHEN, CDR2 SYDVKM. V dropped 4 bases and J dropped 1; count of bases not matched to a gene: 6. The CDR3 is 15 amino acids. CDR3 protein: CASSSPGQQNTEAFF. CDR3 sequence (DNA): TGTGCCAGCAGTTCTCCGGGACAGCAGAACACTGAAGCTTTCTTT. Full variable domain (missing parts from reference TRBV28 and TRBJ1-1): DVKVTQSSRYLVKRTGEKVFLECVQDMDHENMFWYRQDPGLGLRLIYFSYDVKMKEKGDIPEGYSVSREKKERFSLILESASTNQTSMYLCASSSPGQQNTEAFFGQGTRLTVV.

The chain is built from TRBV19 and TRBJ2-1; TRBD2 matches at 8 bases. Germline CDR1 is LNHDA and CDR2 is SQIVND (reference sequence). J was trimmed by 2 bases and V by 9 bases; bases with no gene match: 6. The CDR3 is 14 amino acids. The DNA of the CDR3 is TGTGCCAGCACTAGCGGACTGGCCTACAATGAGCAGTTCTTC. Translation gives CASTSGLAYNEQFF.

J is TRBJ2-3 and V is TRBV27, with 13 bases fitting TRBD2. The germline CDR1 and CDR2 sequences are MNHEY and SMNVEV (reference sequence). Losses at the gene ends were 2 bases for V and 3 bases for J; bases not matched to a gene: 5. The CDR3 has 17 amino acids. CDR3 nucleotides: TGTGCCAGCAGTTTAGAGGGACTAGCGGGAATGACAGATACGCAGTATTTT. Translating it yields CASSLEGLAGMTDTQYF.

A few counts support this clone. V is TRBV5-4 and J is TRBJ2-3; either TRBD1 or TRBD2 may fit D (6 bases each). The germline CDR1 and CDR2 sequences are SGHNT and YYREEE (reference sequence). V dropped 3 bases and J dropped 2 bases, with 13 bases sitting between them. This CDR3 spans 15 amino acids. In DNA, the CDR3 is TGTGCCAGCAGCTACGGGGGCTCGAACACAGATACGCAGTATTTT. Encoded protein: CASSYGGSNTDTQYF.

The V gene is TRBV27, the J gene TRBJ1-1, with TRBD1 matching over 7 bases. CDR1 and CDR2 (germline): MNHEY, SMNVEV (reference sequence). The CDR3 extends over 14 amino acids. V shed 5 bases and J 1 base; nucleotides not matched to a gene: 4. CDR3 in DNA: TGTGCCAGCAGTAGACAGGGAAAGAACACTGAAGCTTTCTTT. Protein product: CASSRQGKNTEAFF.

The rearrangement uses TRBV7-9 and TRBJ2-1; TRBD1 matches at 10 bases. The V gene end was trimmed by 3 bases and the J gene end by 8 bases; junction bases not matched to a gene: 7. The germline V gene encodes CDR1 SEHNR and CDR2 FQNEAQ (reference sequence). The length of the CDR3 is 15 residues. The CDR3 reads CASSLTGGAGHEQFF. CDR3 coding DNA: TGTGCCAGCAGCTTGACAGGGGGCGCCGGACATGAGCAGTTCTTC.

This chain links TRBV7-3 with TRBJ2-4, with TRBD1 matching over 8 bases. The CDR3 has 13 residues. Germline V CDR1 and CDR2: SGHTA, FQGTGA. Trimming cost V 4 bases and J 6 bases; bases outside gene matches: 2. The CDR3 region is CASSSDRGNIQYF. The CDR3 DNA is TGTGCCAGCAGCTCAGACAGGGGAAACATTCAGTACTTC.

V and J are TRBV5-1 and TRBJ1-2; no firm D call. The CDR3 contains 14 residues. Trimming removed 4 bases at V and 4 bases at J, with 14 bases between. The V gene's germline CDR1 is SGHRS and CDR2 YFSETQ. CDR3 in amino acids: CASSRSGTSYGYTF. CDR3 nucleotides: TGCGCCAGCAGCCGAAGTGGTACGAGCTATGGCTACACCTTC.

In its sample, this clone was seen a few times. This sequence joins TRBV28 and TRBJ1-4; unclear D gene. The length of the CDR3 is 12 residues. The V end lost 7 bases, the J end lost 4 bases, and 7 bases lay between the germline ends. Germline V lookup: CDR1 MDHEN, CDR2 SYDVKM. The CDR3 is CASTQINEKLFF. The DNA for the CDR3 is TGTGCCAGCACGCAGATTAATGAAAAACTGTTTTTT.

Concerning this clone: The sample has other DNA sequences that encode this CDR3 too. The chain joins TRBV11-2 to TRBJ2-3, with 7 bases matching TRBD2. V shed 3 bases and J 4 bases; nucleotides not matched to a gene: 1. The CDR3 is 13 residues long. Germline CDR1 is SGHAT and CDR2 is FQNNGV. The CDR3 spells CASSFAGADTQYF. The CDR3 DNA follows: TGTGCCAGCAGCTTCGCGGGGGCAGATACGCAGTATTTT.

This clone was counted a few times. The chain has TRBV2 and TRBJ1-1, with D unclear. From germline, CDR1 is SNHLY and CDR2 FYNNEI. This CDR3 spans 14 amino acids. The V end was cut by 1 base, the J end by 0 bases, with 6 bases between. The CDR3 DNA sequence: TGTGCCAGCAGTGAAGGACACTTGAACACTGAAGCTTTCTTT. Translation: CASSEGHLNTEAFF.

This clone has more than one count but fewer than ten. V is TRBV7-9 and J is TRBJ2-2; possible D gene TRBD1, 5 bases. Trimming took 8 bases from V and 6 from J, leaving 19 bases between them. This CDR3 region has 15 residues. Germline V lookup: CDR1 SEHNR, CDR2 FQNEAQ (reference sequence). In DNA, the CDR3 is TGTGCCAGCTGGACCGCGGACCAAGGGGCCGGGGAGCTGTTTTTT. Protein product: CASWTADQGAGELFF.